This T cell receptor (beta chain) was captured by sequencing in a study of metastatic and nonmetastatic thyroid tumors. Losses at the gene ends were 5 bases for V and 8 bases for J; bases not matched to a gene: 18. Looked up from germline, CDR1 is MRHNA and CDR2 is SNTAGT. This CDR3 region has 17 residues. Via MiXCR, TCRdb re-called the PCR reads. The sample includes approximately 23,000 clones, roughly 23% of them seen just once. Thyroid surgery had not been preceded by any treatment in any patient. The sequenced material came from blood. The chain uses TRBV6-4 and TRBJ2-4, with 7 bases lining up with TRBD1. This clonotype was sampled from a male donor with papillary thyroid cancer or a benign thyroid nodule (not recorded which). Some clones in this sample may be carry-over from other donors' samples. CDR3 amino acids: CASSYRFGTARADIQYF. The DNA of the CDR3 is TGTGCCAGCAGTTACAGATTCGGGACAGCGCGAGCGGACATTCAGTACTTC.